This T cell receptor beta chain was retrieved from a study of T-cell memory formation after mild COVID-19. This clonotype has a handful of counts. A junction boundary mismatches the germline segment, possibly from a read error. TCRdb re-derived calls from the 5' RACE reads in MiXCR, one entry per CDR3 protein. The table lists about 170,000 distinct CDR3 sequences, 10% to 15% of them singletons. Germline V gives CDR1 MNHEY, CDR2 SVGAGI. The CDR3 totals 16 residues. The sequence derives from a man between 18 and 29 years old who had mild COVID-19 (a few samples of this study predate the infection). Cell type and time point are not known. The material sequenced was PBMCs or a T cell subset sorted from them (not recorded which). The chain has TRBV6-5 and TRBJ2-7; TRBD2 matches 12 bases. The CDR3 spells CASSNSLAGGHYEQYF. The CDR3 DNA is TGTGCCAGCAGTAACTCCCTAGCGGGGGGGCACTACGAGCAGTACTTC.